The 23 T cell receptor beta chains listed next were all sequenced from one sample in a study of T-cell memory formation after mild COVID-19. Each CDR3 protein gets one entry after TCRdb re-called the 5' RACE reads with MiXCR. The data contain approximately 250,000 distinct CDR3 sequences, 15% of them seen just once; the ten biggest clones take up 2% to 2.5%. The sequenced sample was PBMCs or a T cell subset sorted from them (not recorded which). The receptors were sampled from an adult woman who had mild COVID-19 (a few samples of this study predate the infection). Cell type and time point are not known.

The gene calls are TRBV7-9 and TRBJ2-5; D uncertain. Trimming cost V 5 bases and J 5 bases, with 24 bases left between them. Germline V gene lookup returns CDR1 SEHNR and CDR2 FQNEAQ (reference sequence). There are 17 residues in the CDR3. The CDR3 nucleotides read TGTGCCAGCAGCAACGACGGTGGCGGCCGGGTTAGGGAGACCCAGTACTTC. It translates to CASSNDGGGRVRETQYF. Full variable domain (rest looked up from reference TRBV7-9 and TRBJ2-5): DTGVSQNPRHKITKRGQNVTFRCDPISEHNRLYWYRQTLGQGPEFLTYFQNEAQLEKSRLLSDRFSAERPKGSFSTLEIQRTEQGDSAMYLCASSNDGGGRVRETQYFGPGTRLLVL.

The J gene is TRBJ1-1, the V gene TRBV7-9; TRBD1 is a possible D gene (5 bases). Germline values: CDR1 SEHNR, CDR2 FQNEAQ (reference sequence). The CDR3 contains 13 residues. V shed 7 bases and J shed 4 bases, with 13 bases lying between them. CDR3 sequence reads: CASMWGGGTEAFF. In nucleotides, the CDR3 is TGTGCCAGCATGTGGGGGGGAGGCACTGAAGCTTTCTTT.

Worth noting for this clonotype: Since a much larger clone is just one base distant, this may be a read error. The J gene is TRBJ2-5, the V gene TRBV20-1; tentatively, D is TRBD2 (6 bases). The V gene lost 1 base and the J gene lost 4 bases, with 16 bases spanning the gap. Germline V gene lookup returns CDR1 DFQATT and CDR2 SNEGSKA (reference sequence). The CDR3 has 15 amino acids. The chain's CDR3 is CSARVGSGLLETQYF. The DNA of the CDR3 is TGCAGTGCTAGAGTTGGTAGCGGACTACTAGAGACCCAGTACTTC.

The rearrangement uses TRBV6-5 and TRBJ1-2, with D hard to call. The CDR3 sequence is 15 residues long. The germline V gene has CDR1 MNHEY and CDR2 SVGAGI. Trimming removed 8 bases at V and 0 bases at J, with 16 bases between. CDR3: CASCGVASANYGYTF. Written as DNA, the CDR3 is TGTGCCAGCTGTGGGGTAGCCTCAGCTAACTATGGCTACACCTTC.

This clonotype was seen a few times. V is TRBV9 and J is TRBJ2-1; D is uncertain. Trimming left V 0 bases short and J 6 bases short, with 10 bases between. Germline V lookup: CDR1 SGDLS, CDR2 YYNGEE. This CDR3 region has 14 residues. In DNA, the CDR3 is TGTGCCAGCAGCGTAGATGGTGCTTCCAATGAGCAGTTCTTC. This sequence encodes CASSVDGASNEQFF.

The rearrangement joins TRBV29-1 to TRBJ1-2, with 12 bases that match TRBD1. J was trimmed by 3 bases and V by 0 bases; bases with no gene match: 5. The CDR3 has 16 amino acids. CDR1 and CDR2 from the germline V gene are SQVTM and ANQGSEA. The CDR3 nucleotides are TGCAGCGTTGAAGATAATTGGGACAGGGGGCACTATGGCTACACCTTC. The encoded protein is CSVEDNWDRGHYGYTF.

The chain has TRBV5-1 and TRBJ2-1; D unresolved. V lost 0 bases, J lost 8 bases, and 3 bases lay in between. The CDR3 extends over 11 amino acids. From germline, CDR1 is SGHRS and CDR2 YFSETQ. This chain's CDR3 is CASSLEDEQFF. CDR3 sequence (DNA): TGCGCCAGCAGCTTGGAGGATGAGCAGTTCTTC.

This clonotype has just a few counts. The J gene is TRBJ2-2, the V gene TRBV6-2 or TRBV6-3; 8 positions agree with TRBD2. V was pared by 8 bases and J by 5 bases, with 7 bases of the junction left unmatched. Germline CDR1 MNHEY, CDR2 SVGEGT. The CDR3 sequence is 14 residues long. The CDR3 here is CASRGTRRTGELFF. CDR3 DNA sequence: TGTGCCAGCCGTGGGACTAGACGGACCGGGGAGCTGTTTTTT.

The chain recombines TRBV6-2 or TRBV6-3 with TRBJ1-5; D is perhaps TRBD1 (5 bases). V gave up 6 bases and J gave up 0 bases, with 15 bases separating them. CDR1 is MNHEY, CDR2 SVGEGT, per germline. The CDR3 has 16 residues. In DNA form, the CDR3 reads TGTGCCAGCAGACTATCGACAGACAATAGCAATCAGCCCCAGCATTTT. It specifies CASRLSTDNSNQPQHF.

This clonotype has more than one count but fewer than ten. The chain couples TRBV7-2 to TRBJ2-7, with 14 bases that match TRBD2. With V trimmed by 3 bases and J by 6 bases, 4 bases remained unmatched. The CDR3 runs to 15 residues. CDR1 is SGHTA, CDR2 FQGNSA, per germline. This CDR3 is CASSLGGLAGGEQYF. In DNA, the CDR3 is TGTGCCAGCAGCTTGGGAGGACTAGCGGGAGGCGAGCAGTACTTC. Full variable domain (missing parts from reference TRBV7-2 and TRBJ2-7): GAGVSQSPSNKVTEKGKDVELRCDPISGHTALYWYRQSLGQGLEFLIYFQGNSAPDKSGLPSDRFSAERTGGSVSTLTIQRTQQEDSAVYLCASSLGGLAGGEQYFGPGTRLTVT.

Here the CDR3 DNA reads TGCGCCAGCAGCCGGACTTCCCCGGGTACGCAGTATTTT. Translation: CASSRTSPGTQYF. The chain joins TRBV5-1 to TRBJ2-3, with D possibly being TRBD2 (5 bases). CDR3 length: 13 amino acids. Germline V CDR1 and CDR2: SGHRS, YFSETQ. V was clipped by 4 bases and J by 8 bases, with 14 bases between them.

The chain carries TRBV9 and TRBJ2-1; 11 bases line up with TRBD1. V shed 3 bases, J shed 5 bases, and the junction held 7 bases outside the gene matches. The CDR3 runs to 16 residues. Germline V gene lookup returns CDR1 SGDLS and CDR2 YYNGEE. CDR3 sequence: CASSGIGTGGNNEQFF. The CDR3 bases are TGTGCCAGCAGCGGGATTGGGACAGGGGGGAACAATGAGCAGTTCTTC.

This clonotype was counted a few times. The chain recombines TRBV5-1 with TRBJ2-1, with 8 positions matching TRBD1. This CDR3 region has 16 residues. The V and J ends lost 3 bases and 6 bases, in that order; junction bases with no gene match: 11. The germline V gene has CDR1 SGHRS and CDR2 YFSETQ. The CDR3, as DNA: TGCGCCAGCAGCTCGACAGGGGCGGCGGGTTCCAATGAGCAGTTCTTC. It translates to CASSSTGAAGSNEQFF.

This chain links TRBV18 with TRBJ1-1; weak D call: TRBD1 (6 bases). With 0 bases removed from V and 2 bases from J, the gap between germline ends came to 10 bases. There are 15 residues in the CDR3. CDR1 KGHSH and CDR2 LQKENI come from the germline V gene. This CDR3 is CASSPPHRANTEAFF. CDR3 coding DNA: TGTGCCAGCTCACCACCGCACAGGGCAAACACTGAAGCTTTCTTT.

This clonotype was detected a few times. V gene TRBV5-1 combines with J gene TRBJ1-2; 7 bases match TRBD1. This CDR3 has 15 residues. The ends lost 5 bases at V and 3 bases at J; junction bases unmatched: 10. Germline loops: CDR1 SGHRS, CDR2 YFSETQ. DNA of the CDR3: TGCGCCAGCAGAACAGGGGACGGGTCGGACTATGGCTACACCTTC. It specifies CASRTGDGSDYGYTF.

The gene calls are TRBV9 and TRBJ1-3, with TRBD1 matching 9 bases. This CDR3 is built from 15 residues. Germline V lookup: CDR1 SGDLS, CDR2 YYNGEE. J was trimmed by 1 base and V by 8 bases; bases with no gene match: 7. The CDR3 nucleotides read TGTGCCAGTACCCGGGACAGGGCTTCTGGAAACACCATATATTTT. Residues: CASTRDRASGNTIYF.

This clonotype was observed a handful of times. The V gene is TRBV20-1, the J gene TRBJ1-3; D ambiguous. Germline loops: CDR1 DFQATT, CDR2 SNEGSKA (reference sequence). Trimming shortened V by 3 bases and J by 4 bases, and 10 bases separated the two germline ends. The CDR3 spans 13 residues. CDR3 DNA: TGCAGTGCTAGTGGTGGTAACGGAAACACCATATATTTT. Amino acids: CSASGGNGNTIYF.

This clonotype was detected many times. This rearrangement joins TRBV20-1 to TRBJ1-2, with a weak D call TRBD1 (5 bases). The CDR3 is 14 amino acids. Trimming removed 6 bases from V and 2 bases from J, with 16 bases in between. Germline CDR1 is DFQATT and CDR2 is SNEGSKA (reference sequence). CDR3 sequence reads: CSAHSPAGNYGYTF. DNA for the CDR3: TGCAGTGCACACTCCCCGGCAGGGAACTATGGCTACACCTTC.

This clonotype appeared a few times. The chain links TRBV29-1 to TRBJ1-2, with 7 bases aligning to TRBD1. Germline values: CDR1 SQVTM, CDR2 ANQGSEA. J lost 2 bases, V lost 6 bases, and 3 bases had no gene match. The CDR3 sequence is 12 residues long. The CDR3 here is CSVDRINYGYTF. The CDR3, as DNA: TGCAGCGTGGACAGGATCAACTATGGCTACACCTTC.

This clonotype was observed a handful of times. This rearrangement joins TRBV11-2 to TRBJ2-1, with D unclear. V was shortened by 5 bases and J by 8 bases, with 13 bases between the two germline ends. This CDR3 has 13 amino acids. Germline V lookup: CDR1 SGHAT, CDR2 FQNNGV. The CDR3, as DNA: TGTGCCAGCAGCCGATTATCGGCGGATGAGCAGTTCTTC. This encodes CASSRLSADEQFF.

This clonotype was detected many times. The chain is built from TRBV5-6 and TRBJ1-1; no clear D gene. V was trimmed by 7 bases and J by 0 bases, leaving 10 bases between them. From germline, CDR1 is SGHDT and CDR2 YYEEEE. The CDR3 contains 13 residues. The CDR3 DNA is TGTGCCAGCCAACAGACCGTGAACACTGAAGCTTTCTTT. Residues: CASQQTVNTEAFF.

V usage is TRBV4-1 and J usage is TRBJ1-1; TRBD1 agrees at 9 bases. Per the germline V gene, CDR1 is MGHRA and CDR2 is YSYEKL. This CDR3 is 17 amino acids long. V was pared by 2 bases and J by 5 bases, with 12 bases of the junction left unmatched. CDR3 nucleotides: TGCGCCAGCAGCCAAACCCCGGGACAGGGAAGTCGAACTGAAGCTTTCTTT. Protein sequence: CASSQTPGQGSRTEAFF.

The chain combines TRBV29-1 with TRBJ2-1; 10 positions match TRBD1. J lost 7 bases, V lost 2 bases, and 8 bases had no gene match. There are 15 residues in the CDR3. The germline V gene has CDR1 SQVTM and CDR2 ANQGSEA. Written as DNA, the CDR3 is TGCAGCGTTGAACTGGGGGACAGGGGTATGAATGAGCAGTTCTTC. Residues: CSVELGDRGMNEQFF.